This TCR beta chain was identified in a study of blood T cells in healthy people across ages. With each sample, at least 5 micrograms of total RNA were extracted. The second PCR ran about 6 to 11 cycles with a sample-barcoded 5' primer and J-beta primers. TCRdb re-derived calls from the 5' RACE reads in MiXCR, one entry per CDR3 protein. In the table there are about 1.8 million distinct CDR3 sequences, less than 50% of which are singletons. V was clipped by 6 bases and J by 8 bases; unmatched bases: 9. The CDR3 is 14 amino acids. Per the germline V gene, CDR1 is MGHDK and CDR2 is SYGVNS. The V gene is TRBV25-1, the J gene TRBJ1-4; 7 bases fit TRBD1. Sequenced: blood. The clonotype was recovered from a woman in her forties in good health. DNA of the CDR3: TGTGCCAGCAGCGCGAGACAGGGAGTGGAAAAACTGTTTTTT. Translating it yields CASSARQGVEKLFF.